These 29 T cell receptor beta chains came from one sample sequenced in a study of cytotoxic CD8 clonotypes in ibrutinib-treated CLL. The repertoire was sequenced with immunoSEQ multiplex PCR; TCRdb's copy has only in-frame clones and lacks some. The sample consists of fewer than 90,000 clones, approximately 71% of them appearing once. Material: PBMCs, obtained after 12 months of ibrutinib treatment. The source of these receptors is a human donor with chronic lymphocytic leukemia.

The chain carries TRBV7-9 and TRBJ2-5, with TRBD2 identical over 16 bases. This CDR3 is built from 19 residues. V was clipped by 5 bases and J by 2 bases; unmatched bases: 11. Germline V gene sequence: CDR1 SEHNR, CDR2 FQNEAQ (reference sequence). The CDR3, as DNA: TGTGCCAGCAGCAAGGGGACTAGCGGGGGGGCCCACCAACAAGAGACCCAGTACTTC. This gives the protein CASSKGTSGGAHQQETQYF.

The chain is built from TRBV2 and TRBJ1-6; the match to TRBD1 covers 9 bases. CDR3 size: 14 residues. Looked up from germline, CDR1 is SNHLY and CDR2 is FYNNEI. The V and J ends lost 9 bases and 11 bases, in that order; junction bases with no gene match: 11. The CDR3 sequence is CASFRDRAYAPLHF. The DNA of the CDR3 is TGTGCCAGTTTCCGGGACAGGGCATATGCACCCCTCCACTTT. Drawing the rest from reference TRBV2 and TRBJ1-6, the complete variable domain is EPEVTQTPSHQVTQMGQEVILRCVPISNHLYFYWYRQILGQKVEFLVSFYNNEISEKSEIFDDQFSVERPDGSNFTLKIRSTKLEDSAMYFCASFRDRAYAPLHFGNGTRLTVT.

The chain is built from TRBV7-9 and TRBJ1-1; the D is unclear. The V gene's germline CDR1 is SEHNR and CDR2 FQNEAQ (reference sequence). Between the trimmed V and J ends, which lost 5 bases and 1 base, there was a span of 8 bases. The CDR3 runs 13 residues. CDR3 DNA sequence: TGTGCCAGCAGCCCGAGCAAGAACACTGAAGCTTTCTTT. Its protein product is CASSPSKNTEAFF.

The DNA of the CDR3 is TGTGCCAGCAGTGAAGTCGGAGGGGATAATGAGCAGTTCTTC. The encoded protein is CASSEVGGDNEQFF. The chain joins TRBV6-1 to TRBJ2-1, with D perhaps TRBD2 (6 bases). Germline CDR1 MNHNS, CDR2 SASEGT. This CDR3 comprises 14 residues. Trimming took off 1 base at V and 7 bases at J, with 11 bases between the two ends.

The chain links TRBV5-1 to TRBJ2-7; TRBD2 matches at 7 bases. CDR1 is SGHRS and CDR2 is YFSETQ in the germline V gene. Trimming cost V 1 base and J 3 bases; bases outside gene matches: 7. This CDR3 region has 15 residues. CDR3 loop: CASSLTGGPVYEQYF. CDR3 DNA: TGCGCCAGCAGCTTGACGGGGGGACCCGTCTACGAGCAGTACTTC.

V and J are TRBV5-1 and TRBJ2-7; 7 bases fit TRBD1. V lost 4 bases, J lost 2 bases, and 9 bases stayed unmatched. Germline lookup yields CDR1 SGHRS and CDR2 YFSETQ. The CDR3 length is 15 residues. The CDR3 loop is CASSQVTGSTYEQYF. The CDR3 bases are TGCGCCAGCAGCCAAGTGACAGGGTCCACCTACGAGCAGTACTTC.

This clone came up a few times. The V and J genes are TRBV18 and TRBJ1-5, with TRBD1 matching 8 bases. The V segment lost 3 bases and the J segment 7 bases; nucleotides outside the gene matches: 8. Germline-derived CDR1 and CDR2 are KGHSH and LQKENI. This CDR3 comprises 15 residues. CDR3 sequence reads: CASSPQAGGEQPQHF. The CDR3 nucleotides read TGTGCCAGCTCACCCCAGGCAGGGGGCGAACAGCCCCAGCATTTT.

The rearrangement uses TRBV5-1 and TRBJ1-4, with 12 nucleotides matching TRBD1. This CDR3 is 16 amino acids long. V shed 0 bases, J shed 10 bases, and the junction held 7 bases outside the gene matches. Germline values: CDR1 SGHRS, CDR2 YFSETQ. The CDR3 DNA is TGCGCCAGCAGCTTGGAACCGGGACAGGGGGCTGCAAAACTGTTTTTT. It is translated as CASSLEPGQGAAKLFF.

V is TRBV5-8 and J is TRBJ1-1; TRBD1 matches at 9 bases. CDR1 is SGHTS, CDR2 YDEGEE, per germline. V lost 0 bases and J lost 7; bases outside the gene matches: 7. The CDR3 has 15 amino acids. CDR3 bases: TGTGCCAGCAGCTTGGGGGGGACAGGGCAAAGTGAAGCTTTCTTT. Translated, it gives CASSLGGTGQSEAFF.

V and J are TRBV28 and TRBJ1-2, with D possibly TRBD1 on 5 matching bases. Germline V lookup: CDR1 MDHEN, CDR2 SYDVKM. V lost 5 bases and J lost 7, with 14 bases in between. This CDR3 comprises 13 residues. The DNA for the CDR3 is TGTGCCAGCAGTGTCGGGGCGGTGGGTGGCTACACCTTC. Amino acid sequence: CASSVGAVGGYTF.

The CDR3 protein is CSAGRVNGYTF. The CDR3 DNA reads as TGCAGTGCCGGCAGGGTGAATGGCTACACCTTC. The chain combines TRBV20-1 with TRBJ1-2; D possibly corresponds to TRBD1 (5 bases). The CDR3 covers 11 residues. V was clipped by 6 bases and J by 6 bases, with 11 bases between them. Germline V gene sequence: CDR1 DFQATT, CDR2 SNEGSKA (reference sequence).

The chain uses TRBV18 and TRBJ2-2, with a possible D match to TRBD2 (6 bases). Germline CDR1 and CDR2: KGHSH and LQKENI. This CDR3 contains 16 residues. Between the trimmed V and J ends, which lost 2 bases and 0 bases, there was a span of 10 bases. CDR3 bases: TGTGCCAGCTCACCATCCCTAGCGACGAACACCGGGGAGCTGTTTTTT. This sequence encodes CASSPSLATNTGELFF.

The chain uses TRBV7-8 and TRBJ1-5; 8 positions match TRBD1. Germline V gene data show CDR1 as SGHVS and CDR2 as FQNEAQ. This CDR3 is built from 14 residues. V trimming: 5 bases; J trimming: 5 bases; junction bases outside the gene matches: 5. DNA for the CDR3: TGTGCCAGCAGCCCGACAGGGGCGCATCAGCCCCAGCATTTT. Protein: CASSPTGAHQPQHF.

This clone came up a few times. The chain is built from TRBV7-6 and TRBJ1-2, with 8 bases identical to TRBD1. From germline, CDR1 is SGHVS and CDR2 FNYEAQ. The V gene end was trimmed by 5 bases and the J gene end by 7 bases; junction bases not matched to a gene: 12. The CDR3 has 15 amino acids. The CDR3 bases are TGTGCCAGCAGCATGGGGACAGGTGCTTTCGGTGGCTACACCTTC. Protein: CASSMGTGAFGGYTF.

V gene TRBV5-1 combines with J gene TRBJ2-7, with D unresolved. V was pared by 0 bases and J by 5 bases, with 3 bases between. Germline CDR1 and CDR2: SGHRS and YFSETQ. The CDR3 totals 11 residues. In DNA form, the CDR3 reads TGCGCCAGCAGCTTGGGACACGAGCAGTACTTC. Translating it yields CASSLGHEQYF.

The chain links TRBV18 to TRBJ1-1, with 11 bases matching TRBD1. This CDR3 comprises 15 residues. With 3 bases clipped from V and 4 bases from J, the junction kept 4 bases outside the gene matches. CDR1 and CDR2 (germline): KGHSH, LQKENI. The CDR3, as DNA: TGTGCCAGCTCACCTAGGGGACAGGGGGTCACTGAAGCTTTCTTT. This gives the protein CASSPRGQGVTEAFF.

The chain combines TRBV2 with TRBJ2-5; perhaps TRBD1 as D (6 bases). There are 12 residues in the CDR3. The ends were cut back, 4 bases at V and 5 bases at J, with 8 bases in the middle. CDR1 and CDR2 (germline): SNHLY, FYNNEI. The DNA for the CDR3 is TGTGCCAGCAGTGGGCAGGGGGAGACCCAGTACTTC. Translated: CASSGQGETQYF.

The J gene is TRBJ1-6, the V gene TRBV5-1, with D hard to call. CDR1 and CDR2 from the germline V gene are SGHRS and YFSETQ. The CDR3 length is 14 residues. Trimming shortened V by 6 bases and J by 6 bases, and 13 bases separated the two germline ends. CDR3 bases: TGCGCCAGCACCTCGGAGGCCACTAATTCACCCCTCCACTTT. Translation: CASTSEATNSPLHF.

This clone was counted a few times. The chain couples TRBV27 to TRBJ1-2, with D possibly being TRBD1 (6 bases). Trimming took off 3 bases at V and 6 bases at J, with 11 bases between the two ends. CDR1 MNHEY and CDR2 SMNVEV come from the germline V gene (reference sequence). This CDR3 is built from 13 residues. The CDR3 nucleotides are TGTGCCAGCAGTTTGCCGGGGGGCGATGGCTACACCTTC. Residues: CASSLPGGDGYTF.

In its sample, this clone was seen a few times. The rearrangement links TRBV5-5 to TRBJ1-2, with D hard to call. Trimming removed 0 bases from V and 6 bases from J, with 6 bases in between. Germline V CDR1 and CDR2: SGHKS, YYEKEE (reference sequence). The CDR3 contains 12 residues. The CDR3 bases are TGTGCCAGCAGCTTGGTTAGAGATGGCTACACCTTC. It is translated as CASSLVRDGYTF.

V is TRBV2 and J is TRBJ1-5; 9 nucleotides line up with TRBD1. Germline loops: CDR1 SNHLY, CDR2 FYNNEI. This CDR3 spans 15 amino acids. Trimming at V came to 3 bases and at J to 5 bases, leaving 5 bases not matched to a gene. CDR3 nucleotides: TGTGCCAGCAGTGAGGGACAGGGCGGGGATCAGCCCCAGCATTTT. This gives the protein CASSEGQGGDQPQHF.

V is TRBV5-6 and J is TRBJ2-7, with 8 positions matching TRBD1. Per the germline V gene, CDR1 is SGHDT and CDR2 is YYEEEE. The CDR3 length is 13 residues. The J segment lost 3 bases and the V segment lost 5 bases, leaving 4 bases of the junction unmatched. CDR3 sequence: CASRRTGNYEQYF. The CDR3 nucleotides are TGTGCCAGCAGGCGGACAGGGAACTACGAGCAGTACTTC.

The V gene is TRBV27, the J gene TRBJ2-3; 11 nucleotides align to TRBD1. Unmatched junction bases numbered 8, after V lost 6 bases and J lost 3 bases. Germline values: CDR1 MNHEY, CDR2 SMNVEV (reference sequence). CDR3 length: 16 amino acids. CDR3 sequence (DNA): TGTGCCAGCAGGAGAACCGGGACAGGGGGTACAGATACGCAGTATTTT. Residues: CASRRTGTGGTDTQYF.

This sequence joins TRBV6-5 and TRBJ1-4; D not certain. Trimming pared 6 bases from V and 2 bases from J, leaving 10 bases between. Germline CDR1 MNHEY, CDR2 SVGAGI. The CDR3 has 14 amino acids. The chain's CDR3 is CASRRGWTNEKLFF. The CDR3 DNA is TGTGCCAGCAGAAGAGGTTGGACTAATGAAAAACTGTTTTTT.

The V call is TRBV20-1, the J call TRBJ1-1, with 8 bases that match TRBD1. In germline, CDR1 is DFQATT, CDR2 SNEGSKA (reference sequence). The CDR3 runs 11 residues. V was clipped by 6 bases and J by 6 bases; unmatched bases: 3. The CDR3 here is CSASQGAEAFF. In nucleotides, the CDR3 is TGCAGTGCGTCACAGGGGGCTGAAGCTTTCTTT.

The chain is built from TRBV6-4 and TRBJ2-7; 8 nucleotides match TRBD2. This CDR3 comprises 18 residues. V dropped 6 bases and J dropped 4; count of bases not matched to a gene: 20. From germline, CDR1 is MRHNA and CDR2 SNTAGT. CDR3: CASSPSSIGGANTYEQYF. The CDR3 nucleotides are TGTGCCAGCAGCCCCAGCTCAATCGGGGGGGCGAATACATACGAGCAGTACTTC.

The chain recombines TRBV30 with TRBJ2-1; 8 nucleotides line up with TRBD1. Germline CDR1 reads GTSNPN; CDR2 reads SVGIG (reference sequence). The V and J ends lost 3 bases and 0 bases, in that order; junction bases with no gene match: 7. CDR3 length: 16 amino acids. CDR3: CAWRAGTGRSYNEQFF. The CDR3 DNA reads as TGTGCCTGGAGGGCCGGGACAGGCCGCTCCTACAATGAGCAGTTCTTC.

The sample holds one count of this clone. The chain combines TRBV6-5 with TRBJ1-6; D unresolved. The V and J ends lost 1 base and 11 bases respectively, with 9 bases between them. The CDR3 totals 13 residues. CDR1 and CDR2 (germline): MNHEY, SVGAGI. The CDR3 region is CASSYWSAAPLHF. CDR3 bases: TGTGCCAGCAGTTACTGGAGCGCGGCACCCCTCCACTTT.

The rearrangement joins TRBV6-6 to TRBJ2-7, with D maybe TRBD1 (6 bases). This CDR3 contains 15 residues. The V gene lost 0 bases and the J gene lost 1 base, with 10 bases spanning the gap. The V gene's germline CDR1 is MNHNY and CDR2 SVGAGI (reference sequence). DNA for the CDR3: TGTGCCAGCAGTTACTCGGCAGGGGTATCCTACGAGCAGTACTTC. Amino acids: CASSYSAGVSYEQYF.